This TCR beta chain was found in a study of T cell responses to AZD1222 COVID-19 vaccine. Some second doses came at about 4 weeks and others at about 12 weeks; these were pooled. Remarks on this clone: Its matching antigen is unknown.

Overall study findings and caveats: Nearly half of spike-specific TCRs reportedly target variant regions that are unmutated in the B.1.351 and B.1.1.7 variants. The donors showed a predominance of white British ancestry and of females, with possible underestimation of clonal diversity. The study identified only six AZD1222 recipients as seropositive at baseline.

Profiling relied on immunoSEQ multiplex PCR, and the TCRdb table lists in-frame clones only, not all of them. The sample has 75,000 to 95,000 clones; 85% are singletons. The starting material was peripheral blood, obtained 28 days after the second AZD1222 dose. This sequence originates from an adult who received the AZD1222 COVID-19 vaccine.

The CDR3 coding sequence is TGCGCCAGCAGCTTCGCGTACGAGCAGTACTTC. Its protein product is CASSFAYEQYF. The gene calls are TRBV5-1 and TRBJ2-7, with D hard to call. Germline-derived CDR1 and CDR2 are SGHRS and YFSETQ. With 2 bases removed from V and 4 bases from J, the gap between germline ends came to 4 bases. The CDR3 sequence is 11 residues long.